This TCR beta chain comes out of a study of blood T cells in healthy people across ages. Looking at the study overall: About one barcoded beta molecule per two T cells came from capture by template switching. Findings of the study overall: Using unsorted PBMCs precluded a conclusive naive versus antigen-experienced comparison.

The germline V gene has CDR1 PRHDT and CDR2 FYEKMQ (reference sequence). J gave up 6 bases and V 5 bases, and 17 bases lay outside the gene matches. CDR3 length equals 17 residues. About this clonotype itself: Antigen specificity is unknown.

Primed by a sample-barcoded 5' primer and a J-beta primer mix, a second PCR proceeded for about 7 to 11 cycles. In TCRdb, the 5' RACE reads were re-called with MiXCR into one record per CDR3 protein. The sample holds about a million distinct CDR3 sequences; roughly 52% are singletons and the top ten take 13%. Sequences were obtained from blood. The chain couples TRBV13 to TRBJ2-7, with 9 bases identical to TRBD1. The sequence was obtained from a man aged 30 to 45 in good health. The CDR3 here is CASSTGGSGGISGEQYF. The CDR3 DNA sequence: TGTGCCAGCAGCACAGGGGGCTCAGGGGGAATCTCGGGCGAGCAGTACTTC.